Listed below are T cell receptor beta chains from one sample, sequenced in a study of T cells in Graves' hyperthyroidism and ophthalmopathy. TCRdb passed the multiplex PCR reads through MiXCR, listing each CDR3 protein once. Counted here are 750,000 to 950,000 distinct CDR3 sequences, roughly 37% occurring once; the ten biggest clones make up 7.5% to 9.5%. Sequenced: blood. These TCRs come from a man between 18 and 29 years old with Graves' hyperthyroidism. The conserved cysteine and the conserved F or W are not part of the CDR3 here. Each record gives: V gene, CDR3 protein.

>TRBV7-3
ASSPDLPQETQY
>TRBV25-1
ASSPEASFSGNTIY
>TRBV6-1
ASTRSVHRDQPQH
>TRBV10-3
ASTDPERDGKLF
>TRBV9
ASSVRTGYDPLH
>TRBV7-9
ASSERESFYEQY
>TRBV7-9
ASSSGPLQERQETQY
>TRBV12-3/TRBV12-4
ASSLAGTGGTNYGYT
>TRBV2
ASSALRNTEAF
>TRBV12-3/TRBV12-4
ASTGDTYTEAF
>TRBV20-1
SGRTGGETQY
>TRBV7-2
ASSQAPMKGYSPLH
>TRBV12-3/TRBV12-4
ASSFRTPRETQY
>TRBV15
ATSSPTSGNEDEQY
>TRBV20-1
SARDLRGRDEQY
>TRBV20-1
SAGGLAGSITGELF
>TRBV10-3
AISVPGQDQETQY
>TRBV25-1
ASSASVDRGQY
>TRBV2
ASGPTGTTYEQY
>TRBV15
ATSRDPFGTDEY
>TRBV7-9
ASSQSGTGPYEQY
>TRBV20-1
SARDLAGDTGPEAF
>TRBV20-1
SAALAANTGELF
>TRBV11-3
ASSRPGQPYEQY
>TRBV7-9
ASSSGGTGQETQY
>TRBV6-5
ASSYTDSRYGYT
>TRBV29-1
SADEGLNYGYT
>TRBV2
ASMGIVGVDTQY
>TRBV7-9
ASSQGLAPMNTEAF
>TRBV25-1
ASILGQVSSPLH
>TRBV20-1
SAGRSSGYT
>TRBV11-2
ASSLSGLSQETQY
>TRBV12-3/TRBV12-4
ASSLNHAYEQY
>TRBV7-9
ASSLYVDRTNEKLF
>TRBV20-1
SARQRGDYGYT
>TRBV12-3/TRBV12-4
ASSEGGTFTYEQY
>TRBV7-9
ASGTFTGELS
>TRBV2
ASRKTSWGTDTQY
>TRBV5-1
ASNRDGNTIY
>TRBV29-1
SARDTPGPGYT
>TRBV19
ASSKGGGNSPLH
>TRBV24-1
ASSDGGDRDDTDTQY